This TCR beta chain was found in a study of Ad26.COV2.S vaccination and SARS-CoV-2 variants. The overall study: Enrollment placed the donor in the COV1001 Ad26.COV2.S trial arm.

Stated treatment: about 20 received Ad26.COV2.S at low or high dose, single or two shots; roughly five received placebo; per-sample allocation not given. Samples came from day 63 after the first vaccine or placebo injection. In Boston, an adult donor aged 18-55 years took part. The CDR3 is 12 residues long. Trimming pared 2 bases from V and 15 bases from J, leaving 14 bases between. Produced via immunoSEQ multiplex PCR; TCRdb's table is partial and in-frame only. Among 380,000 or so clones listed, about 88% were seen once. Specimen: peripheral blood, collected in a trial of Ad26.COV2.S vaccine versus placebo. The receptor's source is a person between 18 and 65 years old who received the Ad26.COV2.S COVID-19 vaccine or a placebo. The rearrangement links TRBV12-3 or TRBV12-4 to TRBJ2-1, with D hard to call. The CDR3 is CASSLMFVRRFF. The DNA of the CDR3 is TGTGCCAGCAGTTTAATGTTTGTGAGGAGGTTCTTC.